A single sample gave rise to the 20 T cell receptor beta chains below, sequenced in a study of blood T cell repertoires in COVID-19. Clones were sequenced by immunoSEQ multiplex PCR, and TCRdb holds only the in-frame ones, with some missing. The sample holds 300,000 to 450,000 clones, over 65% seen once. The sequencing sample was made of peripheral blood. The receptor source for this set is a human donor with acute or convalescent COVID-19. The donor label of this sample is uncertain.

The J gene is TRBJ1-4, the V gene TRBV4-1; a possible D gene is TRBD1 (5 bases). V gave up 0 bases and J gave up 4 bases, with 12 bases separating them. The germline V gene encodes CDR1 MGHRA and CDR2 YSYEKL. There are 16 residues in the CDR3. For the CDR3, the DNA is TGCGCCAGCAGCCAAGATGGGTCCAGGGTTAATGAAAAACTGTTTTTT. Translation: CASSQDGSRVNEKLFF.

The gene calls are TRBV6-5 and TRBJ1-2; perhaps TRBD1 as D (5 bases). Deletions cut 2 bases from V and 3 bases from J, with 13 bases between. The germline V gene encodes CDR1 MNHEY and CDR2 SVGAGI. This CDR3 comprises 15 residues. The CDR3, as DNA: TGTGCCAGCAGTTACAGTCTGGGGCAGTACTATGGCTACACCTTC. Translation gives CASSYSLGQYYGYTF.

The J gene is TRBJ1-5, the V gene TRBV10-2, with 7 bases identical to TRBD1. The germline CDR1 and CDR2 sequences are WSHSY and SAAADI. The CDR3 loop spans 14 amino acids. J gave up 5 bases and V 4 bases, and 5 bases lay outside the gene matches. The CDR3 loop is CASSGTGSYQPQHF. The DNA for the CDR3 is TGCGCCAGCAGTGGGACAGGAAGCTATCAGCCCCAGCATTTT.

The table lists this clone with a few counts. The chain uses TRBV9 and TRBJ1-1; tentatively, D is TRBD1 (5 bases). The V and J ends lost 0 bases and 10 bases respectively, with 13 bases between them. Per germline, CDR1 SGDLS and CDR2 YYNGEE. This CDR3 spans 13 amino acids. CDR3 in DNA: TGTGCCAGCAGCGTAGGCCGAGACAGTGGAGCTTTCTTT. Its translation: CASSVGRDSGAFF. Complete variable domain (other parts from reference TRBV9 and TRBJ1-1): DSGVTQTPKHLITATGQRVTLRCSPRSGDLSVYWYQQSLDQGLQFLIQYYNGEERAKGNILERFSAQQFPDLHSELNLSSLELGDSALYFCASSVGRDSGAFFGQGTRLTVV.

The genes are TRBV27 and TRBJ1-6; the match to TRBD1 covers 8 bases. Trimming at V came to 4 bases and at J to 7 bases, leaving 6 bases not matched to a gene. The CDR3 consists of 15 residues. In germline, CDR1 is MNHEY, CDR2 SMNVEV (reference sequence). CDR3 sequence reads: CASSYGQGLNSPLHF. The DNA for the CDR3 is TGTGCCAGCAGTTACGGACAGGGTTTAAATTCACCCCTCCACTTT.

The chain has TRBV28 and TRBJ2-7; D unclear. The CDR3 runs to 14 residues. Per the germline V gene, CDR1 is MDHEN and CDR2 is SYDVKM. The V end was cut by 1 base, the J end by 0 bases, with 7 bases between. CDR3 nucleotides: TGTGCCAGCAGTTTATATACGGGCTCCTACGAGCAGTACTTC. This sequence encodes CASSLYTGSYEQYF.

This rearrangement joins TRBV7-2 to TRBJ2-1; 9 bases are shared with TRBD2. The CDR3 contains 16 residues. CDR1 is SGHTA and CDR2 is FQGNSA in the germline V gene. V lost 2 bases to trimming and J lost 8 bases; unmatched junction nucleotides: 10. This CDR3 is CASSLLAGGPSDEQFF. DNA for the CDR3: TGTGCCAGCAGCTTACTGGCGGGAGGGCCTTCCGATGAGCAGTTCTTC.

This chain links TRBV7-2 with TRBJ2-7; D is uncertain. This CDR3 has 14 amino acids. CDR1 and CDR2 (germline): SGHTA, FQGNSA. Trimming shortened V by 5 bases and J by 2 bases, and 13 bases separated the two germline ends. The CDR3: CASSPAAPTYEQYF. The CDR3 DNA reads as TGTGCCAGCAGCCCTGCGGCGCCGACCTACGAGCAGTACTTC.

Here the CDR3 reads CASSPEPGNYGYTF. For the CDR3, the DNA is TGTGCCAGCTCACCCGAGCCAGGAAACTATGGCTACACCTTC. This chain links TRBV18 with TRBJ1-2; D gene unclear. Trimming stripped 3 bases from V and 2 bases from J, with 10 bases between. The CDR3 is 14 amino acids. CDR1 KGHSH and CDR2 LQKENI come from the germline V gene.

This sequence joins TRBV7-2 and TRBJ2-1; 8 bases map to TRBD2. Trimming removed 6 bases from V and 11 bases from J; junction bases left unmatched: 18. CDR1 and CDR2 from the germline V gene are SGHTA and FQGNSA. The CDR3 is made up of 16 amino acids. The CDR3 coding sequence is TGTGCCAGCAGTTTTAACGCCGCGGGGGGCGATGGGCAGCAGTTCTTC. This sequence encodes CASSFNAAGGDGQQFF.

V gene TRBV7-6 combines with J gene TRBJ1-2, with 7 bases lining up with TRBD1. This CDR3 has 15 amino acids. V lost 5 bases and J lost 1; bases outside the gene matches: 7. Germline assignment: CDR1 SGHVS and CDR2 FNYEAQ. CDR3 in amino acids: CASSIRTGFNYGYTF. The DNA of the CDR3 is TGTGCCAGCAGCATCCGGACAGGATTTAACTATGGCTACACCTTC. Full variable domain (rest looked up from reference TRBV7-6 and TRBJ1-2): GAGVSQSPRYKVTKRGQDVALRCDPISGHVSLYWYRQALGQGPEFLTYFNYEAQQDKSGLPNDRFSAERPEGSISTLTIQRTEQRDSAMYRCASSIRTGFNYGYTFGSGTRLTVV.

V is TRBV28 and J is TRBJ2-1; D not certain. The CDR3 consists of 11 residues. V lost 7 bases and J lost 7, with 8 bases in between. Germline CDR1 and CDR2: MDHEN and SYDVKM. CDR3 sequence: CASNYRNEQFF. Here the CDR3 DNA reads TGTGCCAGCAATTACAGAAATGAGCAGTTCTTC.

The chain combines TRBV7-9 with TRBJ1-5, with D uncertain. Germline CDR1 is SEHNR and CDR2 is FQNEAQ (reference sequence). This CDR3 comprises 13 residues. Trimming removed 3 bases at V and 4 bases at J, with 7 bases between. The CDR3 region is CASSFFTNQPQHF. CDR3 bases: TGTGCCAGCAGCTTCTTCACTAATCAGCCCCAGCATTTT.

This clone was detected only once. The V and J genes are TRBV4-1 and TRBJ1-2; D may be TRBD1 (5 bases). Trimming pared 1 base from V and 5 bases from J, leaving 8 bases between. Per germline, CDR1 MGHRA and CDR2 YSYEKL. CDR3 length: 13 residues. CDR3 region: CASSQVGGYGYTF. Written as DNA, the CDR3 is TGCGCCAGCAGCCAAGTCGGGGGGTATGGCTACACCTTC.

The gene calls are TRBV11-2 and TRBJ2-7; D is unclear. Germline V lookup: CDR1 SGHAT, CDR2 FQNNGV. V lost 0 bases and J 5 bases, leaving 5 bases between the germline ends. The CDR3 extends over 12 amino acids. CDR3: CASSLDQDEQYF. DNA of the CDR3: TGTGCCAGCAGCTTAGATCAGGACGAGCAGTACTTC. The whole variable domain, remainder taken from reference TRBV11-2 and TRBJ2-7, is EAGVAQSPRYKIIEKRQSVAFWCNPISGHATLYWYQQILGQGPKLLIQFQNNGVVDDSQLPKDRFSAERLKGVDSTLKIQPAKLEDSAVYLCASSLDQDEQYFGPGTRLTVT.

The rearrangement links TRBV4-1 to TRBJ2-4; D unresolved. Trimming cost V 1 base and J 6 bases, with 4 bases left between them. CDR1 is MGHRA, CDR2 YSYEKL, per germline. CDR3 length: 12 residues. The CDR3: CASSQGGNIQYF. The CDR3 DNA reads as TGCGCCAGCAGCCAAGGCGGAAACATTCAGTACTTC.

V is TRBV28 and J is TRBJ1-2; D not certain. Germline CDR1 and CDR2: MDHEN and SYDVKM. V dropped 4 bases and J dropped 4 bases, with 16 bases sitting between them. The CDR3 sequence is 15 residues long. The CDR3: CASSSRSGGLYGYTF. The DNA for the CDR3 is TGTGCCAGCAGTTCGCGAAGTGGAGGCCTCTATGGCTACACCTTC.

This rearrangement joins TRBV5-5 to TRBJ1-4; TRBD1 is a possible D gene (6 bases). Deletions cut 4 bases from V and 8 bases from J, with 15 bases between. The CDR3 consists of 14 residues. Germline CDR1 SGHKS, CDR2 YYEKEE (reference sequence). CDR3 nucleotides: TGTGCCAGCAGCCGCCTACAGGGAAACGAAAAACTGTTTTTT. It translates to CASSRLQGNEKLFF.

The sample holds a few counts of this clone. V gene TRBV5-1 combines with J gene TRBJ1-1, with D tentatively TRBD1 (5 bases). The CDR3 covers 15 residues. V lost 0 bases and J 4 bases, leaving 13 bases between the germline ends. Germline CDR1 reads SGHRS; CDR2 reads YFSETQ. CDR3 protein: CASSLVGGVSTEAFF. CDR3 sequence (DNA): TGCGCCAGCAGCTTGGTCGGGGGGGTTAGCACTGAAGCTTTCTTT.

In DNA, the CDR3 is TGTGCCAGCAGCTCCCAACAGGGGTGGAATGGCTACACCTTC. As protein: CASSSQQGWNGYTF. V usage is TRBV7-8 and J usage is TRBJ1-2; 7 bases are shared with TRBD1. The CDR3 loop spans 14 amino acids. V shed 4 bases, J shed 6 bases, and the junction held 8 bases outside the gene matches. CDR1 is SGHVS, CDR2 FQNEAQ, per germline.